The source of this T cell receptor (beta chain) is a study of blood T cell repertoires in COVID-19. Study context: Samples of COVID-19 (acute and convalescent) were obtained from the United States, Italy and Spain.

Sequencing used immunoSEQ multiplex PCR; TCRdb keeps in-frame clones, though not all of them. The repertoire has roughly 350,000 clones, 85% of them found once; the top ten carry 3% to 4%. Germline V CDR1 and CDR2: MNHNS, SASEGT. The V segment lost 2 bases and the J segment 7 bases; nucleotides outside the gene matches: 8. This CDR3 contains 15 residues. The source material was peripheral blood. The rearrangement joins TRBV6-1 to TRBJ2-1; 7 bases are a match to TRBD1. The TCR comes from a woman aged 18-29 years with acute or convalescent COVID-19. CDR3 DNA sequence: TGTGCCAGCAGTGAATGGGCAGTCAGGGGGAATGAGCAGTTCTTC. It codes for CASSEWAVRGNEQFF.